The 19 T cell receptor beta chains reported below all come from one sample, sequenced in a study of CD8 T cells in ankylosing spondylitis. Findings and limits, study-wide: Among TCR beta sequences, a motif of several highly homologous variants appeared characteristic of ankylosing spondylitis blood.

MiXCR was run by TCRdb on the 5' RACE reads, yielding one entry per CDR3 protein. The sample shows 500,000 or so distinct CDR3 sequences, over 4% of them seen only once. No antigens are known for them. The sample comprised blood, either unsorted or a sorted T cell fraction (not recorded which). These receptors were taken from a male donor with ankylosing spondylitis.

Ten or more counts support this clonotype. The chain employs TRBV7-9 and TRBJ2-7, with D perhaps TRBD1 (5 bases). The length of the CDR3 is 14 residues. Per the germline V gene, CDR1 is SEHNR and CDR2 is FQNEAQ (reference sequence). Trimming cost V 5 bases and J 1 base, with 12 bases left between them. DNA of the CDR3: TGTGCCAGCAGCCCTTCCGGACAATCCTACGAGCAGTACTTC. Protein sequence: CASSPSGQSYEQYF.

For this clonotype: A much larger clone differs by one base, so this may be a read error. The J gene is TRBJ1-2, the V gene TRBV20-1; a possible D gene is TRBD1 (6 bases). CDR3 size: 13 residues. Deletions cut 4 bases from V and 8 bases from J, with 17 bases between. Germline loops: CDR1 DFQATT, CDR2 SNEGSKA (reference sequence). CDR3: CSAKVRVGAGYTF. In DNA, the CDR3 is TGCAGTGCTAAAGTTCGTGTGGGGGCCGGCTACACCTTC.

The chain has TRBV14 and TRBJ2-3, with TRBD2 matching 7 bases. This CDR3 has 14 residues. Looked up from germline, CDR1 is SGHDN and CDR2 is FVKESK. The V gene end was trimmed by 8 bases and the J gene end by 7 bases; junction bases not matched to a gene: 12. DNA for the CDR3: TGTGCCAGCCAGCCAGGCGGGAGAGGAAATACGCAGTATTTT. This translates into CASQPGGRGNTQYF.

This clonotype was seen many times. The chain carries TRBV7-9 and TRBJ1-5; no clear D gene. The germline V gene has CDR1 SEHNR and CDR2 FQNEAQ (reference sequence). Trimming stripped 2 bases from V and 5 bases from J, with 10 bases between. The CDR3 is 14 residues long. This CDR3 reads CASSLTTSDQPQHF. The CDR3 DNA sequence: TGTGCCAGCAGCTTAACGACTAGTGATCAGCCCCAGCATTTT.

The table lists this clonotype with many counts. The chain uses TRBV10-3 and TRBJ2-3, with 12 bases lining up with TRBD2. The CDR3 loop spans 14 amino acids. From germline, CDR1 is ENHRY and CDR2 SYGVKD. Unmatched junction bases numbered 7, after V lost 11 bases and J lost 4 bases. DNA of the CDR3: TGTGCCTCCCGACTAGCGGGAGACGCAGATACGCAGTATTTT. As protein: CASRLAGDADTQYF.

This clonotype was counted many times. The V gene is TRBV20-1, the J gene TRBJ2-5, with D perhaps TRBD2 (5 bases). Trimming took off 2 bases at V and 2 bases at J, with 12 bases between the two ends. Germline-derived CDR1 and CDR2 are DFQATT and SNEGSKA (reference sequence). This CDR3 contains 14 residues. The CDR3 nucleotides read TGCAGTGCTAGAAAGGGAGATTTACAAGAGACCCAGTACTTC. Translation gives CSARKGDLQETQYF.

Many counts were recorded for this clonotype. Written as DNA, the CDR3 is TGCGGCGAGGGGGTCGGCAATCAGCCCCAGCATTTT. Translation: CGEGVGNQPQHF. The V call is TRBV20-1, the J call TRBJ1-5; possible D gene TRBD1, 6 bases. The V gene's germline CDR1 is DFQATT and CDR2 SNEGSKA (reference sequence). The CDR3 runs 12 residues.

This clonotype was recorded at least ten times. V usage is TRBV5-1 and J usage is TRBJ2-7; a possible D gene is TRBD2 (6 bases). With 3 bases removed from V and 1 base from J, the gap between germline ends came to 14 bases. This CDR3 spans 15 amino acids. CDR1 is SGHRS, CDR2 YFSETQ, per germline. CDR3 sequence: CASSYNPRGSYEQYF. For the CDR3, the DNA is TGCGCCAGCAGCTACAATCCCCGGGGGTCCTACGAGCAGTACTTC.

In this sample, this clonotype turned up many times. J is TRBJ1-2 and V is TRBV6-1; the D is unclear. The CDR3 contains 10 residues. The ends were cut back, 7 bases at V and 5 bases at J, with 5 bases in the middle. CDR1 MNHNS and CDR2 SASEGT come from the germline V gene. CDR3 residues: CASKVYGYTF. The DNA for the CDR3 is TGTGCCAGCAAGGTTTATGGCTACACCTTC.

This clonotype was picked up many times. The chain joins TRBV5-1 to TRBJ2-1; 9 bases align to TRBD1. The junction had 2 bases not matched to a gene; V was cut back by 4 bases and J by 0 bases. CDR3 length: 15 residues. Per the germline V gene, CDR1 is SGHRS and CDR2 is YFSETQ. The DNA of the CDR3 is TGCGCCAGCAGCGGGGGACAGGGCTCCTACAATGAGCAGTTCTTC. Protein sequence: CASSGGQGSYNEQFF. Filled out from reference TRBV5-1 and TRBJ2-1, the complete variable domain reads KAGVTQTPRYLIKTRGQQVTLSCSPISGHRSVSWYQQTPGQGLQFLFEYFSETQRNKGNFPGRFSGRQFSNSRSEMNVSTLELGDSALYLCASSGGQGSYNEQFFGPGTRLTVL.

This clonotype was observed many times. The rearrangement links TRBV4-1 to TRBJ2-4, with 8 positions matching TRBD1. Germline CDR1 MGHRA, CDR2 YSYEKL. The CDR3 consists of 13 residues. Trimming at V came to 3 bases and at J to 9 bases, leaving 4 bases not matched to a gene. The CDR3 sequence is CASSHTGGVIQYF. CDR3 in DNA: TGCGCCAGCAGCCATACAGGGGGAGTCATTCAGTACTTC.

The rearrangement joins TRBV6-1 to TRBJ1-5, with no clear D. Between the trimmed V and J ends, which lost 3 bases and 2 bases, there was a span of 5 bases. Germline V gene sequence: CDR1 MNHNS, CDR2 SASEGT. The CDR3 runs to 13 residues. The CDR3 loop reads CASSENCNQPQHF. CDR3 nucleotide sequence: TGTGCCAGCAGTGAGAACTGCAATCAGCCCCAGCATTTT.

This clonotype was recorded at least ten times. The genes are TRBV12-3 or TRBV12-4 and TRBJ2-5; 13 bases match TRBD2. This CDR3 comprises 16 residues. J was trimmed by 1 base and V by 6 bases; bases with no gene match: 5. CDR3 in amino acids: CASSLLAGGTQETQYF. The CDR3, as DNA: TGTGCCAGCAGCTTACTAGCGGGGGGGACCCAAGAGACCCAGTACTTC.

The table lists this clonotype with many counts. The V call is TRBV7-2, the J call TRBJ1-2; D uncertain. Per the germline V gene, CDR1 is SGHTA and CDR2 is FQGNSA. This CDR3 spans 13 amino acids. Trimming removed 7 bases at V and 3 bases at J, with 12 bases between. CDR3 in DNA: TGTGCCAGCACCCCAGGCGGCCACTATGGCTACACCTTC. Residues: CASTPGGHYGYTF.

In this sample, this clonotype turned up many times. The chain carries TRBV5-1 and TRBJ1-1; the match to TRBD1 covers 7 bases. The CDR3 is made up of 16 amino acids. Per the germline V gene, CDR1 is SGHRS and CDR2 is YFSETQ. The V gene end was trimmed by 7 bases and the J gene end by 5 bases; junction bases not matched to a gene: 17. The CDR3 DNA reads as TGCGCCAGCCGTTATGATCCAGGGGGTCAGGGGACTGAAGCTTTCTTT. It is translated as CASRYDPGGQGTEAFF.

The table lists this clonotype with a few counts. This sequence joins TRBV4-2 and TRBJ2-1; 9 bases are a match to TRBD2. CDR3 length equals 17 residues. Germline V gives CDR1 LGHNA, CDR2 YNFKEQ. Trimming at V came to 0 bases and at J to 8 bases, leaving 11 bases not matched to a gene. The CDR3 is CASSQDLLLGGGDEQFF. The CDR3 DNA is TGTGCCAGCAGCCAAGATTTGTTATTGGGCGGGGGGGATGAGCAGTTCTTC.

This clonotype appeared many times. The chain couples TRBV20-1 to TRBJ1-4; 9 bases map to TRBD1. The trim removed 6 bases at V and 5 bases at J, leaving 4 bases unmatched. The CDR3 runs to 13 residues. Germline-derived CDR1 and CDR2 are DFQATT and SNEGSKA (reference sequence). CDR3 coding DNA: TGCAGTGCCCATGACAGGGGGAATGAAAAACTGTTTTTT. It encodes CSAHDRGNEKLFF.

This clonotype has a count of ten or more. This chain connects TRBV5-1 to TRBJ2-2; D gene unclear. V was clipped by 4 bases and J by 0 bases, with 10 bases between them. Germline CDR1 reads SGHRS; CDR2 reads YFSETQ. The CDR3 is made up of 15 amino acids. CDR3 DNA: TGCGCCAGCAGCCTACCCCAGACGAACACCGGGGAGCTGTTTTTT. It translates to CASSLPQTNTGELFF.

This clonotype was seen repeatedly, ten times or more. The CDR3, as DNA: TGTGCCAGCAGCTTAGTTGCGGAACAGCCCCAGCATTTT. Residues: CASSLVAEQPQHF. The chain joins TRBV7-2 to TRBJ1-5; D unresolved. Trimming cost V 1 base and J 7 bases, with 8 bases left between them. The CDR3 sequence is 13 residues long. The germline V gene encodes CDR1 SGHTA and CDR2 FQGNSA.